Below are 27 T cell receptor beta chains sequenced from a single sample in a study of blood T cell repertoires in COVID-19. The protocol was immunoSEQ multiplex PCR, while the TCRdb copy is restricted to in-frame clones and leaves out a portion. This sample yields some 180,000 clones, of which roughly 83% are seen a single time; roughly 5.6% belongs to the top ten. The sequenced sample consisted of peripheral blood. These receptors were obtained from a woman in her 40s with COVID-19, enrolled during active disease.

The gene calls are TRBV6-2 or TRBV6-3 and TRBJ2-7; D gene uncertain. CDR1 is MNHEY, CDR2 SVGEGT, per germline. The CDR3 has 11 amino acids. V was cut by 2 bases and J by 6 bases, with 5 bases left in between. The CDR3 protein is CASSYPREQYF. The CDR3, as DNA: TGTGCCAGCAGTTACCCTCGCGAGCAGTACTTC.

J is TRBJ2-7 and V is TRBV5-1; 10 positions match TRBD1. The CDR3 runs to 15 residues. From germline, CDR1 is SGHRS and CDR2 YFSETQ. V dropped 0 bases and J dropped 5; count of bases not matched to a gene: 5. In nucleotides, the CDR3 is TGCGCCAGCAGCTTGGTAGGGACAGGGGCAGACGAGCAGTACTTC. This codes for CASSLVGTGADEQYF.

The chain employs TRBV2 and TRBJ1-2; 7 nucleotides match TRBD1. Germline V gives CDR1 SNHLY, CDR2 FYNNEI. The length of the CDR3 is 13 residues. V lost 6 bases, J lost 7 bases, and 8 bases stayed unmatched. CDR3 sequence: CASRVLSGGGYTF. As DNA, the CDR3 is TGTGCCAGCAGGGTCCTTTCAGGGGGTGGCTACACCTTC.

The chain carries TRBV3-1 (or the pseudogene TRBV3-2) and TRBJ2-7, with a possible D match to TRBD2 (6 bases). The germline V gene encodes CDR1 LGHDT and CDR2 YNNKEL (reference sequence). CDR3 length: 15 amino acids. Trimming cost V 0 bases and J 7 bases, with 16 bases left between them. The DNA for the CDR3 is TGTGCCAGCAGCCAAGATCTCAAGGAGGGCCGAGAGCAGTACTTC. It codes for CASSQDLKEGREQYF.

This clone has more than one count but fewer than ten. The chain has TRBV20-1 and TRBJ1-3, with unresolved D. The V and J ends lost 3 bases and 0 bases respectively, with 12 bases between them. Germline loops: CDR1 DFQATT, CDR2 SNEGSKA (reference sequence). The CDR3 consists of 15 residues. CDR3 protein: CSASSAASSGNTIYF. CDR3 sequence (DNA): TGCAGTGCTAGTAGCGCCGCAAGCTCTGGAAACACCATATATTTT.

The gene calls are TRBV2 and TRBJ1-1, with a weak D call TRBD1 (6 bases). Germline loops: CDR1 SNHLY, CDR2 FYNNEI. The germline V and J ends were trimmed by 6 bases and 2 bases, with 13 bases remaining between them. This CDR3 contains 14 residues. CDR3 DNA: TGTGCCAGCAGAACCCAGGGGCCCAACACTGAAGCTTTCTTT. It is translated as CASRTQGPNTEAFF.

The chain is built from TRBV5-1 and TRBJ1-2, with TRBD1 matching 9 bases. This CDR3 has 15 residues. Losses at the gene ends were 4 bases for V and 4 bases for J; bases not matched to a gene: 8. Germline CDR1 SGHRS, CDR2 YFSETQ. The CDR3 DNA is TGCGCCAGCAGCCAAGAACAGGGGGCACTCTATGGCTACACCTTC. Translating it yields CASSQEQGALYGYTF.

The chain couples TRBV21-1 to TRBJ1-2; no DNA check was done on the table's D call, TRBD1. TRBV21-1 is a pseudogene segment. The CDR3 consists of 14 residues. The CDR3 coding sequence is TGTGCCAGCAGCCCCCGACATGAGAAAGATGGCTACACCTTC. As protein: CASSPRHEKDGYTF.

A single count supports this clone. The J gene is TRBJ2-7, the V gene TRBV4-1; D is perhaps TRBD1 (5 bases). V gave up 3 bases and J gave up 5 bases, with 14 bases separating them. The CDR3 consists of 14 residues. Germline-derived CDR1 and CDR2 are MGHRA and YSYEKL. CDR3 bases: TGCGCCAGCAGCCAGGGGCAGGGCTTTCACGAGCAGTACTTC. Its translation is CASSQGQGFHEQYF.

This clone was counted only a few times. This chain uses TRBV19 with TRBJ1-4; perhaps TRBD1 as D (5 bases). Germline-derived CDR1 and CDR2 are LNHDA and SQIVND (reference sequence). Trimming pared 4 bases from V and 8 bases from J, leaving 14 bases between. This CDR3 contains 14 residues. CDR3 region: CASSKRGVREKLFF. The CDR3 nucleotides are TGTGCCAGTAGTAAGCGGGGGGTTCGAGAAAAACTGTTTTTT.

This sequence joins TRBV5-1 and TRBJ2-2; D uncertain. CDR3 size: 14 residues. Deletions cut 1 base from V and 4 bases from J, with 8 bases between. The V gene's germline CDR1 is SGHRS and CDR2 YFSETQ. CDR3 bases: TGCGCCAGCAGCTTGTCCTTTTCCACCGGGGAGCTGTTTTTT. The encoded protein is CASSLSFSTGELFF.

The chain has TRBV7-9 and TRBJ2-1, with 8 bases aligning to TRBD2. The V gene end was trimmed by 1 base and the J gene end by 6 bases; junction bases not matched to a gene: 2. The CDR3 has 14 amino acids. Germline CDR1 reads SEHNR; CDR2 reads FQNEAQ (reference sequence). In nucleotides, the CDR3 is TGTGCCAGCAGCTTAGGGGGACTAGTCAATGAGCAGTTCTTC. Amino acid sequence: CASSLGGLVNEQFF.

The J gene is TRBJ2-5, the V gene TRBV30; D gene unclear. With 2 bases removed from V and 1 base from J, the gap between germline ends came to 5 bases. Per germline, CDR1 GTSNPN and CDR2 SVGIG (reference sequence). This CDR3 contains 12 residues. CDR3 residues: CAWSSGQETQYF. CDR3 DNA: TGTGCCTGGAGTTCGGGCCAAGAGACCCAGTACTTC.

This chain joins TRBV11-2 and TRBJ2-7, with D maybe TRBD2 (6 bases). Germline CDR1 is SGHAT and CDR2 is FQNNGV. The CDR3 totals 15 residues. Between the trimmed V and J ends, which lost 6 bases and 1 base, there was a span of 16 bases. The CDR3 reads CASRTSRGGSYEQYF. The CDR3 DNA is TGTGCCAGCAGGACCTCGAGGGGAGGATCCTACGAGCAGTACTTC.

The chain links TRBV7-9 to TRBJ2-5; TRBD2 agrees at 10 bases. With 1 base clipped from V and 7 bases from J, the junction kept 6 bases outside the gene matches. The germline V gene encodes CDR1 SEHNR and CDR2 FQNEAQ (reference sequence). The CDR3 sequence is 15 residues long. CDR3 region: CASSLESGGAGTQYF. In DNA form, the CDR3 reads TGTGCCAGCAGCTTAGAGAGCGGGGGGGCCGGGACCCAGTACTTC.

V is TRBV29-1 and J is TRBJ2-1, with D perhaps TRBD1 (6 bases). The CDR3 runs to 13 residues. Germline V gene data show CDR1 as SQVTM and CDR2 as ANQGSEA. Trimming took off 8 bases at V and 8 bases at J, with 19 bases between the two ends. The CDR3 protein is CSLRQVLSDEQFF. The CDR3 DNA follows: TGCAGCCTACGACAGGTACTTAGTGATGAGCAGTTCTTC.

The CDR3 DNA is TGTGCCAGCAGCCAAGAGAGGAGGTCGGGCTACACCTTC. It is translated as CASSQERRSGYTF. The chain is built from TRBV3-1 (or the pseudogene TRBV3-2) and TRBJ1-2; D unresolved. Germline assignment: CDR1 LGHDT and CDR2 YNNKEL (reference sequence). V was clipped by 0 bases and J by 8 bases, with 10 bases between them. The CDR3 sequence is 13 residues long.

The chain is built from TRBV14 and TRBJ2-7; 7 bases line up with TRBD2. Germline V gene sequence: CDR1 SGHDN, CDR2 FVKESK. The CDR3 spans 15 residues. Trimming cost V 4 bases and J 3 bases; bases outside gene matches: 9. The CDR3 spells CASSLMASGFYEQYF. CDR3 nucleotides: TGTGCCAGCAGCCTTATGGCTAGCGGATTCTACGAGCAGTACTTC.

A remark on this clone: Other DNA sequences in the sample encode the same CDR3. This sequence joins TRBV3-1 (or the pseudogene TRBV3-2) and TRBJ2-3, with TRBD2 identical over 11 bases. V lost 0 bases to trimming and J lost 1 base; unmatched junction nucleotides: 6. The CDR3 loop spans 18 amino acids. Looked up from germline, CDR1 is LGHDT and CDR2 is YNNKEL (reference sequence). This CDR3 reads CASSQEGLAGGGTDTQYF. The CDR3 region has the DNA TGTGCCAGCAGCCAAGAGGGGCTAGCGGGGGGTGGCACAGATACGCAGTATTTT.

The chain joins TRBV28 to TRBJ2-3; 9 bases line up with TRBD2. Germline loops: CDR1 MDHEN, CDR2 SYDVKM. The CDR3 extends over 16 amino acids. V lost 0 bases and J lost 2; bases outside the gene matches: 3. The CDR3 bases are TGTGCCAGCAGTTTATGGGCTAGCGGGGACACAGATACGCAGTATTTT. It translates to CASSLWASGDTDTQYF.

The V and J genes are TRBV19 and TRBJ2-7, with TRBD2 identical over 7 bases. In germline, CDR1 is LNHDA, CDR2 SQIVND (reference sequence). The CDR3 has 16 amino acids. The ends lost 3 bases at V and 0 bases at J; junction bases unmatched: 8. The CDR3 protein is CASSILASGYSYEQYF. The DNA of the CDR3 is TGTGCCAGTAGTATCTTAGCTAGCGGATACTCCTACGAGCAGTACTTC.

The V and J genes are TRBV19 and TRBJ2-5; TRBD1 matches 11 bases. The CDR3 has 13 amino acids. The germline CDR1 and CDR2 sequences are LNHDA and SQIVND (reference sequence). Unmatched junction bases numbered 5, after V lost 9 bases and J lost 5 bases. The CDR3 loop is CASGQGAGETQYF. The DNA for the CDR3 is TGTGCCAGCGGACAGGGGGCGGGGGAGACCCAGTACTTC.

The chain recombines TRBV4-1 with TRBJ2-6; TRBD1 might be the D (5 bases). Trimming pared 4 bases from V and 2 bases from J, leaving 9 bases between. Germline loops: CDR1 MGHRA, CDR2 YSYEKL. CDR3 size: 15 residues. The CDR3, as DNA: TGCGCCAGCAGCCTGCGGACAACTGGGGCCAACGTCCTGACTTTC. Amino acid sequence: CASSLRTTGANVLTF.

V gene TRBV5-4 combines with J gene TRBJ1-2; the match to TRBD1 covers 11 bases. Germline V gives CDR1 SGHNT, CDR2 YYREEE (reference sequence). CDR3 length: 14 amino acids. V lost 4 bases and J lost 6; bases outside the gene matches: 5. The CDR3: CASSPPGQGDGYTF. CDR3 sequence (DNA): TGTGCCAGCAGCCCCCCGGGACAGGGGGATGGCTACACCTTC.

The chain joins TRBV30 to TRBJ1-3; D may be TRBD1 (5 bases). The CDR3 is 11 amino acids. The germline V gene encodes CDR1 GTSNPN and CDR2 SVGIG (reference sequence). The V gene lost 2 bases and the J gene lost 11 bases, with 10 bases spanning the gap. The CDR3 here is CAWSSGHSIYF. The CDR3 DNA follows: TGTGCCTGGAGTTCCGGACATTCCATATATTTT.

This chain links TRBV7-3 with TRBJ1-1; D is uncertain. The CDR3 spans 14 residues. The V end lost 1 base, the J end lost 0 bases, and 6 bases lay between the germline ends. The V gene's germline CDR1 is SGHTA and CDR2 FQGTGA. CDR3 protein: CASSLRAVNTEAFF. In nucleotides, the CDR3 is TGTGCCAGCAGCTTAAGGGCAGTGAACACTGAAGCTTTCTTT.

The rearrangement joins TRBV5-1 to TRBJ2-3; TRBD1 might be the D (6 bases). Trimming left V 3 bases short and J 3 bases short, with 11 bases between. From germline, CDR1 is SGHRS and CDR2 YFSETQ. This CDR3 region has 14 residues. Here the CDR3 reads CASSSGDRTDTQYF. In DNA form, the CDR3 reads TGCGCCAGCAGCTCCGGAGACAGGACAGATACGCAGTATTTT.